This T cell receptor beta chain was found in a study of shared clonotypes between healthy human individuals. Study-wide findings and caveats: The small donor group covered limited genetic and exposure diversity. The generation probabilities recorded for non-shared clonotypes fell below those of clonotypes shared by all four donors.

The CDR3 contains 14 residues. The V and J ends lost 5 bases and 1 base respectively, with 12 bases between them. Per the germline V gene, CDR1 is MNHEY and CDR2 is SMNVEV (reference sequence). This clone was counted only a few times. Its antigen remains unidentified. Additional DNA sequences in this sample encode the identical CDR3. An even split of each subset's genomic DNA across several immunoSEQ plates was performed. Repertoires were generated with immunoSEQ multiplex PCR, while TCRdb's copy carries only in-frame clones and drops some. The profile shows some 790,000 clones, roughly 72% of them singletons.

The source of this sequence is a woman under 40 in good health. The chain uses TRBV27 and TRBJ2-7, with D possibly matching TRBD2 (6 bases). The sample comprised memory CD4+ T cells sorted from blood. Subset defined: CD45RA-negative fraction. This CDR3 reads CASSPRSGSYEQYF. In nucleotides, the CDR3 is TGTGCCAGCAGTCCCCGTAGCGGATCCTACGAGCAGTACTTC.